These 26 T cell receptor beta chains share one sample of origin, sequenced in a study of blood T cell repertoires in COVID-19. The method was immunoSEQ multiplex PCR; TCRdb's version includes in-frame clones alone and lacks a portion of them. This sample has tens of thousands of clones, with around four fifths found just once. Input material: peripheral blood. These receptors all come from a woman aged 50 to 60 with active or convalescent COVID-19.

This clone was observed a handful of times. This chain uses TRBV12-5 with TRBJ1-5; D is possibly TRBD1 (5 bases). V dropped 1 base and J dropped 5 bases, with 6 bases sitting between them. Germline V gene sequence: CDR1 LGHNT, CDR2 FRNRAP. The CDR3 contains 13 residues. CDR3 loop: CASGLARDQPQHF. Written as DNA, the CDR3 is TGTGCTAGTGGTTTGGCCAGGGATCAGCCCCAGCATTTT.

This chain uses TRBV6-6 with TRBJ2-1; 9 positions agree with TRBD2. This CDR3 has 15 residues. Germline V gene data show CDR1 as MNHNY and CDR2 as SVGAGI (reference sequence). Trimming took 2 bases from V and 6 from J; bases not matched to a gene: 5. This CDR3 reads CASSYGSGRSNEQFF. The CDR3 DNA reads as TGTGCCAGCAGTTACGGTAGCGGGAGATCCAATGAGCAGTTCTTC.

V and J are TRBV27 and TRBJ2-7; 8 positions match TRBD2. There are 15 residues in the CDR3. CDR1 and CDR2 from the germline V gene are MNHEY and SMNVEV (reference sequence). Trimming at V came to 2 bases and at J to 6 bases, leaving 9 bases not matched to a gene. The CDR3 DNA follows: TGTGCCAGCAGTTTAACGGGACTAGAAGGAGCCGAGCAGTACTTC. Translation: CASSLTGLEGAEQYF.

The chain uses TRBV11-2 and TRBJ2-3; the D is unclear. Trimming removed 1 base at V and 4 bases at J, with 9 bases between. Germline CDR1 is SGHAT and CDR2 is FQNNGV. This CDR3 region has 14 residues. CDR3 sequence reads: CASSLVASSDTQYF. For the CDR3, the DNA is TGTGCCAGCAGCTTAGTGGCTTCCTCAGATACGCAGTATTTT.

In this sample, this clone is medium-sized. The chain combines TRBV6-5 with TRBJ2-6; D unclear. This CDR3 has 15 amino acids. V gave up 6 bases and J gave up 0 bases, with 9 bases separating them. The germline gives CDR1 MNHEY, CDR2 SVGAGI. The CDR3 nucleotides are TGTGCCAGCAGCCAGGAAGACTCTGGGGCCAACGTCCTGACTTTC. This codes for CASSQEDSGANVLTF.

The table lists this clone with many counts. The chain employs TRBV19 and TRBJ2-2; D perhaps matches TRBD1 (6 bases). Trimming removed 0 bases from V and 3 bases from J, with 8 bases in between. CDR3 length equals 15 residues. Germline V CDR1 and CDR2: LNHDA, SQIVND (reference sequence). The CDR3 bases are TGTGCCAGTAGTATAGAACAGGGTTACACCGGGGAGCTGTTTTTT. It codes for CASSIEQGYTGELFF.

The chain combines TRBV3-1 (or the pseudogene TRBV3-2) with TRBJ2-7; a weak D match, TRBD2 (6 bases). Between the trimmed V and J ends, which lost 1 base and 2 bases, there was a span of 12 bases. In germline, CDR1 is LGHDT, CDR2 YNNKEL (reference sequence). The CDR3 consists of 15 residues. The CDR3 loop is CASSQGPTGAYEQYF. Here the CDR3 DNA reads TGTGCCAGCAGCCAAGGTCCTACGGGAGCCTACGAGCAGTACTTC.

V is TRBV9 and J is TRBJ1-3; D is undetermined. The CDR3 consists of 14 residues. V dropped 4 bases and J dropped 7 bases, with 15 bases sitting between them. Germline assignment: CDR1 SGDLS and CDR2 YYNGEE. The CDR3 reads CASSSGILGNTIYF. CDR3 DNA sequence: TGTGCCAGCAGCTCCGGGATACTAGGGAACACCATATATTTT.

The V and J genes are TRBV30 and TRBJ1-2, with 8 bases aligning to TRBD1. This CDR3 spans 13 amino acids. V lost 3 bases and J lost 8; bases outside the gene matches: 8. The germline V gene has CDR1 GTSNPN and CDR2 SVGIG (reference sequence). This CDR3 is CAWRPGQGQGYTF. DNA for the CDR3: TGTGCCTGGAGACCCGGACAGGGACAGGGCTACACCTTC. The variable domain in full, with the rest retrieved from reference TRBV30 and TRBJ1-2, is SQTIHQWPATLVQPVGSPLSLECTVEGTSNPNLYWYRQAAGRGLQLLFYSVGIGQISSEVPQNLSASRPQDRQFILSSKKLLLSDSGFYLCAWRPGQGQGYTFGSGTRLTVV.

The chain is built from TRBV7-9 and TRBJ2-7, with D possibly TRBD1 on 6 matching bases. Germline V gene data show CDR1 as SEHNR and CDR2 as FQNEAQ (reference sequence). Trimming left V 4 bases short and J 4 bases short, with 17 bases between. The CDR3 is 15 amino acids. CDR3 sequence: CASSSGDPGAYEQYF. CDR3 coding DNA: TGTGCCAGCAGCTCCGGGGACCCAGGGGCATACGAGCAGTACTTC.

CDR3 bases: TGTGCTAGTGGCTTCTCCTCCAGGGAGGGCGCCGAAAAACTGTTTTTT. Amino acid sequence: CASGFSSREGAEKLFF. This rearrangement joins TRBV12-5 to TRBJ1-4, with a weak D call TRBD1 (5 bases). Germline CDR1 reads LGHNT; CDR2 reads FRNRAP. Deletions cut 6 bases from V and 8 bases from J, with 22 bases between. The CDR3 is 16 residues long.

The chain has TRBV29-1 and TRBJ1-1; D gene unclear. Trimming stripped 1 base from V and 6 bases from J, with 9 bases between. Per germline, CDR1 SQVTM and CDR2 ANQGSEA. CDR3 size: 12 residues. The CDR3 nucleotides are TGCAGCGTTGAAGGGAGGAGGGCTGAAGCTTTCTTT. Amino acids: CSVEGRRAEAFF.

The chain links TRBV7-6 to TRBJ2-5; D uncertain. The V gene's germline CDR1 is SGHVS and CDR2 FNYEAQ. The CDR3 length is 17 residues. V was shortened by 2 bases and J by 2 bases, with 18 bases between the two germline ends. DNA for the CDR3: TGTGCCAGCAGCTTAACTTCGAGTATAAGCGTACAAGAGACCCAGTACTTC. Translating it yields CASSLTSSISVQETQYF.

This chain links TRBV11-2 with TRBJ1-1; D gene ambiguous. Per the germline V gene, CDR1 is SGHAT and CDR2 is FQNNGV. V was cut by 5 bases and J by 5 bases, with 15 bases left in between. The length of the CDR3 is 14 residues. The CDR3 protein is CASSAHPGSTEAFF. CDR3 DNA sequence: TGTGCCAGCAGCGCACATCCGGGAAGTACTGAAGCTTTCTTT.

The J gene is TRBJ2-1, the V gene TRBV5-1, with 10 bases lining up with TRBD2. V lost 4 bases to trimming and J lost 6 bases; unmatched junction nucleotides: 7. The CDR3 is 15 amino acids. The germline CDR1 and CDR2 sequences are SGHRS and YFSETQ. DNA for the CDR3: TGCGCCAGCAGCCTCAGAGCTAGCGGGAGCAATGAGCAGTTCTTC. As protein: CASSLRASGSNEQFF.

This rearrangement joins TRBV3-1 (or the pseudogene TRBV3-2) to TRBJ1-2; D unresolved. The CDR3 spans 12 residues. Trimming removed 0 bases at V and 7 bases at J, with 6 bases between. Germline V gene data show CDR1 as LGHDT and CDR2 as YNNKEL (reference sequence). The CDR3 DNA sequence: TGTGCCAGCAGCCAAGAGAGGAGTGGCTACACCTTC. This sequence encodes CASSQERSGYTF.

This clone was picked up one time. This rearrangement joins TRBV28 to TRBJ1-5; D perhaps matches TRBD1 (5 bases). The CDR3 is made up of 13 amino acids. V was clipped by 5 bases and J by 7 bases, with 12 bases between them. Germline V gene data show CDR1 as MDHEN and CDR2 as SYDVKM. The CDR3 spells CASSRGLGQPQHF. CDR3 bases: TGTGCCAGCAGTAGGGGATTGGGACAGCCCCAGCATTTT.

V and J are TRBV27 and TRBJ2-7; 8 bases match TRBD2. The CDR3 totals 17 residues. CDR1 and CDR2 from the germline V gene are MNHEY and SMNVEV (reference sequence). The junction had 15 bases not matched to a gene; V was cut back by 5 bases and J by 3 bases. The CDR3 nucleotides read TGTGCCAGCAGTCGTTACGGGGCTAGCGGGCTCTACTACGAGCAGTACTTC. Amino acid sequence: CASSRYGASGLYYEQYF.

This clone was detected ten times or more. The V gene is TRBV5-1, the J gene TRBJ2-7; TRBD2 might be the D (6 bases). CDR1 is SGHRS and CDR2 is YFSETQ in the germline V gene. The CDR3 spans 14 residues. With 7 bases removed from V and 0 bases from J, the gap between germline ends came to 14 bases. The CDR3 DNA reads as TGCGCCAGCGGAGGGACGGGGAGCTCCTACGAGCAGTACTTC. This encodes CASGGTGSSYEQYF.

The V and J genes are TRBV5-6 and TRBJ2-2; D possibly corresponds to TRBD2 (5 bases). CDR1 and CDR2 from the germline V gene are SGHDT and YYEEEE. Deletions cut 1 base from V and 1 base from J, with 11 bases between. CDR3 length: 16 residues. CDR3 bases: TGTGCCAGCAGCTTGTTTGATCGGGAGAACACCGGGGAGCTGTTTTTT. Protein sequence: CASSLFDRENTGELFF.

J is TRBJ2-3 and V is TRBV5-1; D unclear. Trimming removed 0 bases at V and 3 bases at J, with 2 bases between. The CDR3 runs to 12 residues. Germline CDR1 and CDR2: SGHRS and YFSETQ. The CDR3 region is CASSLATDTQYF. The CDR3 DNA reads TGCGCCAGCAGCTTGGCGACAGATACGCAGTATTTT.

The chain joins TRBV5-4 to TRBJ2-7, with 8 nucleotides matching TRBD2. This CDR3 contains 15 residues. The ends lost 4 bases at V and 2 bases at J; junction bases unmatched: 8. From germline, CDR1 is SGHNT and CDR2 YYREEE (reference sequence). CDR3 coding DNA: TGTGCCAGCAGCGAACCGGGACTAGACGCCTACGAGCAGTACTTC. This codes for CASSEPGLDAYEQYF.

The rearrangement uses TRBV7-2 and TRBJ2-1; 9 nucleotides align to TRBD2. The CDR3 runs to 11 residues. With 8 bases clipped from V and 16 bases from J, the junction kept 9 bases outside the gene matches. CDR1 is SGHTA, CDR2 FQGNSA, per germline. In DNA, the CDR3 is TGTGCCAGCCGGTTAGCGGGAGTAGGATTCTTC. Translated: CASRLAGVGFF.

The genes are TRBV10-2 and TRBJ1-1; D is uncertain. The CDR3 runs to 13 residues. Germline loops: CDR1 WSHSY, CDR2 SAAADI. Trimming took off 2 bases at V and 5 bases at J, with 9 bases between the two ends. CDR3 nucleotide sequence: TGCGCCAGCAGTGAGCAGGTAGGAACTGAAGCTTTCTTT. This sequence encodes CASSEQVGTEAFF.

The V gene is TRBV5-6, the J gene TRBJ1-2, with a weak D call TRBD1 (5 bases). CDR3 length: 13 amino acids. Germline values: CDR1 SGHDT, CDR2 YYEEEE. V was trimmed by 0 bases and J by 8 bases, leaving 11 bases between them. Written as DNA, the CDR3 is TGTGCCAGCAGCTTGGGCAGGGCCCACGGCTACACCTTC. Amino acids: CASSLGRAHGYTF.

The V call is TRBV19, the J call TRBJ2-1; TRBD2 matches 11 bases. CDR1 is LNHDA, CDR2 SQIVND, per germline (reference sequence). Trimming cost V 6 bases and J 5 bases; bases outside gene matches: 18. There are 19 residues in the CDR3. The CDR3 DNA reads TGTGCCAGTAGAACAAGAGGGCTAGCGGGAGGTTCGGTACACAATGAGCAGTTCTTC. It yields the protein CASRTRGLAGGSVHNEQFF.